This T cell receptor (beta chain) was documented in a study of tumor-infiltrating lymphocytes in localized non-small cell lung cancer. Study as a whole: The cohort mixed smokers and never-smokers, several histologies, and some post-neoadjuvant-chemotherapy samples. Study outcomes and limitations: Higher tumor T cell infiltration than in uninvolved lung was supported by TCRbeta sequencing.

As to this clone: Its antigen is as yet unknown.

Germline V gene data show CDR1 as MNHEY and CDR2 as SMNVEV (reference sequence). V was cut by 5 bases and J by 6 bases, with 17 bases left in between. This CDR3 region has 15 residues. Profiling relied on immunoSEQ multiplex PCR, and the TCRdb table lists in-frame clones only, not all of them. The sample includes 20,000 to 25,000 clones, approximately 71% of them seen just once. The sequence was obtained from a human donor with non-small cell lung cancer. The V call is TRBV27, the J call TRBJ2-1; D is unresolved. Sequencing was performed on lung tumor tissue. CDR3 DNA sequence: TGTGCCAGCAGTCTCCGGGCTTTAGAGACCAATGAGCAGTTCTTC. Its protein product is CASSLRALETNEQFF.